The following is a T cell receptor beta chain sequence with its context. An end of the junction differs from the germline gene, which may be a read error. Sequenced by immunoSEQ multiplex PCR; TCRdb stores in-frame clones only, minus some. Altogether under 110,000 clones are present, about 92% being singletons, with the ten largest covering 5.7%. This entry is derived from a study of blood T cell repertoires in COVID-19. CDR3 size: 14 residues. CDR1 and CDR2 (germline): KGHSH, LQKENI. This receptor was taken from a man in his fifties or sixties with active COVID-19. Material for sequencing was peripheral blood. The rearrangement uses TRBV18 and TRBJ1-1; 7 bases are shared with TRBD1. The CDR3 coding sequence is TGTGCCAGCTCACCGGGACAGTTGAACGCTGAAGCTTTCTTT. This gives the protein CASSPGQLNAEAFF.